The present TCR beta chain was sequenced within a study of regulatory T cells in long-lasting Graves disease. General study findings and limits: Under persistent disease, TRBV28, TRBJ1-2 and TRBJ2-5 were used preferentially.

With regard to this clonotype: The antigen remains undetermined.

According to the study, TCR beta libraries were built with iRepertoire HTBI primers and CDR3-region Arm-PCR. A single record per CDR3 protein comes from TCRdb applying MiXCR to the multiplex PCR reads. Altogether a few hundred thousand distinct CDR3 sequences are present, roughly a quarter being singletons, with the ten largest covering approximately 28%. Indicated time point: persistent/refractory GD, antithyroid drugs over 5 years with positive TRAb. Isolated PBMC RNA provided the starting material for the TCR library. Germline lookup yields CDR1 SQVTM and CDR2 ANQGSEA. V was trimmed by 3 bases and J by 0 bases, leaving 9 bases between them. CDR3 size: 15 residues.

The source is a female donor with Graves disease. The rearrangement uses TRBV29-1 and TRBJ2-6; no firm D call. The sample was peripheral blood mononuclear cells (PBMCs), taken when the disease was refractory, from a patient treated with antithyroid drugs. This CDR3 reads CSVEVGSSGANVLTF. The CDR3 DNA follows: TGCAGCGTTGAGGTTGGAAGCTCTGGGGCCAACGTCCTGACTTTC. Looking up the rest from reference TRBV29-1 and TRBJ2-6 gives the full variable domain: SAVISQKPSRDICQRGTSLTIQCQVDSQVTMMFWYRQQPGQSLTLIATANQGSEATYESGFVIDKFPISRPNLTFSTLTVSNMSPEDSSIYLCSVEVGSSGANVLTFGAGSRLTVL.